The source of this TCR beta chain is a study of blood T cells in healthy people across ages. For the second PCR, which ran for roughly 6 to 12 cycles, a sample-barcoded 5' primer and a J-beta primer mix were used. TCRdb called the 5' RACE reads again in MiXCR, with one record for every CDR3 protein. The sample yields roughly 1,700,000 distinct CDR3 sequences, roughly 27% seen once. A few counts support this clonotype. Germline loops: CDR1 MNHEY, CDR2 SVGEGT. The CDR3 runs 13 residues. The V and J ends lost 6 bases and 4 bases respectively, with 10 bases between them. The rearrangement uses TRBV6-2 or TRBV6-3 and TRBJ1-5; D is perhaps TRBD1 (6 bases). Sequencing was carried out using blood. This sequence originates from a woman in her 30s in good health. CDR3 protein: CASRLQGNQPQHF. Written as DNA, the CDR3 is TGTGCCAGCAGGCTCCAGGGGAATCAGCCCCAGCATTTT.